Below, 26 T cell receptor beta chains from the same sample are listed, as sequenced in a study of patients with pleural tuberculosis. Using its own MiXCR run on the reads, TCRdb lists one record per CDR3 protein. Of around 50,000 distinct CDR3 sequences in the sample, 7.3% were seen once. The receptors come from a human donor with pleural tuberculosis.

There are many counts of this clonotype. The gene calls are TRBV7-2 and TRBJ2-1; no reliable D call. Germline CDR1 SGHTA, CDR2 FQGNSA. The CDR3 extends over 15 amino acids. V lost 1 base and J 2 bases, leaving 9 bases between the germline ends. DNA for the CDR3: TGTGCCAGCAGCTTAGTGCTAGAGCCCTACAATGAGCAGTTCTTC. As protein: CASSLVLEPYNEQFF.

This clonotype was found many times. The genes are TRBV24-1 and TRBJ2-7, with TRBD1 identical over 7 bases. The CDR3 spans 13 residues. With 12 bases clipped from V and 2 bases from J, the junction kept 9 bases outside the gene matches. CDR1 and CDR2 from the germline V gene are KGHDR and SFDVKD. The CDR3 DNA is TGTGCCCCCTTAGGGACAGCCCCCTACGAGCAGTACGTC. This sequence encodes CAPLGTAPYEQYV.

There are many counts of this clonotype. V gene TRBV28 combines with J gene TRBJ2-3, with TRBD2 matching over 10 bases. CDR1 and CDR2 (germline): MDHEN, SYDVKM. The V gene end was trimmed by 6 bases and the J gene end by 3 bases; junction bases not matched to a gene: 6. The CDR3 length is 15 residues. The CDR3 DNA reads TGTGCCAGCAGAGTAGCGGGAGGATGGACAGATACGCAGTATTTT. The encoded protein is CASRVAGGWTDTQYF.

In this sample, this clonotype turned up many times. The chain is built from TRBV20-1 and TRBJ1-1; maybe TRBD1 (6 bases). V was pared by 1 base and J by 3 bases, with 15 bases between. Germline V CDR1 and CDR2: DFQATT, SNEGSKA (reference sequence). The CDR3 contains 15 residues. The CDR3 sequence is CSARVLRGADTEAFF. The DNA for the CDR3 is TGCAGTGCTAGAGTCCTGCGGGGGGCGGACACTGAAGCTTTCTTT.

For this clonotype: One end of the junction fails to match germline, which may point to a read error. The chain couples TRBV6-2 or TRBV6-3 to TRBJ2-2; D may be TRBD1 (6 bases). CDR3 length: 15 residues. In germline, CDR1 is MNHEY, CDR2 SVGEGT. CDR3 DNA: TGTGCCAGCAGTCACACCGGACAGTACACCGGGGAGTTGTTTTTT. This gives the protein CASSHTGQYTGELFF.

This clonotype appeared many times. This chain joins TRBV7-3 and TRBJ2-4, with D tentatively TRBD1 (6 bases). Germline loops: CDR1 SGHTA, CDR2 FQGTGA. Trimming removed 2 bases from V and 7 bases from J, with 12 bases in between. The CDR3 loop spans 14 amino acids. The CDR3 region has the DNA TGTGCCAGCAGCTTACCGTACAGGGAGAACATTCAGTACTTC. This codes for CASSLPYRENIQYF.

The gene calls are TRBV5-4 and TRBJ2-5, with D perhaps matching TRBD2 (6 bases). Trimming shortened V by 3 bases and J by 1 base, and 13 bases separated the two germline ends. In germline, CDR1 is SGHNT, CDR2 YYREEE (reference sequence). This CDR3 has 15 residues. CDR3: CASSSGGAVQETQYF. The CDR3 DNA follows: TGTGCCAGCAGCTCCGGCGGGGCGGTCCAAGAGACCCAGTACTTC.

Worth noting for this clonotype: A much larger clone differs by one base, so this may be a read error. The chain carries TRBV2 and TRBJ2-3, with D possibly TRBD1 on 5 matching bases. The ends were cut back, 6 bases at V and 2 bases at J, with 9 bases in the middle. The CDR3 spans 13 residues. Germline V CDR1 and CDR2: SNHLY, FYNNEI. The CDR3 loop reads CASSSRDTDTQYF. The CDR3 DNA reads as TGTGCCAGCAGCTCCAGGGACACAGATACGCAGTATTTT.

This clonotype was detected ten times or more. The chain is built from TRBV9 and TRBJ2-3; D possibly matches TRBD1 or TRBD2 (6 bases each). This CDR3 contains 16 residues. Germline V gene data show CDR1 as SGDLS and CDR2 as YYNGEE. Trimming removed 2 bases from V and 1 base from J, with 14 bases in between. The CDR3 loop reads CASSVRGGGRTDTQYF. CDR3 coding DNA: TGTGCCAGCAGCGTCAGAGGAGGGGGGCGCACAGATACGCAGTATTTT.

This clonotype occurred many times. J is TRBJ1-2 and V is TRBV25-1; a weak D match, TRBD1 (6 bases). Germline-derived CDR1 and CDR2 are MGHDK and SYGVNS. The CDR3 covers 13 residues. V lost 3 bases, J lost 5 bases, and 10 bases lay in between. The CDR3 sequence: CASSEAGTYGYTF. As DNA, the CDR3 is TGTGCCAGCAGTGAGGCAGGGACATATGGCTACACCTTC.

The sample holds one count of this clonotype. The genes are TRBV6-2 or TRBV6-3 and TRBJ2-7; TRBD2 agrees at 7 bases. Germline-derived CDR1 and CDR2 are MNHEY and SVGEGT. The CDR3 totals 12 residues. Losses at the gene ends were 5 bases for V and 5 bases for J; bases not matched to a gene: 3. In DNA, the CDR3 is TGTGCCAGCAGTAGGACTAGTGACGAGCAGTACGTC. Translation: CASSRTSDEQYV.

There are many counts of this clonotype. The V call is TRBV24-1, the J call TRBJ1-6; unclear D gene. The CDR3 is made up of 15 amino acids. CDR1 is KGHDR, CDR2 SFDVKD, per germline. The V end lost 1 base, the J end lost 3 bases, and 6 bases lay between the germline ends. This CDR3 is CATSDFGGYNSPLHF. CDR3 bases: TGTGCCACCAGTGATTTCGGCGGCTATAATTCACCCCTCCACTTT.

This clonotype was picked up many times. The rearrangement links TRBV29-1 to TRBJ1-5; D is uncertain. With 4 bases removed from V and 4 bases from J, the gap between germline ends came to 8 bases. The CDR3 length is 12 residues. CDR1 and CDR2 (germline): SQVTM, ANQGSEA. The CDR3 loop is CSVGTTNQPQHF. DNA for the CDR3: TGCAGCGTTGGGACGACGAATCAGCCCCAGCATTTT.

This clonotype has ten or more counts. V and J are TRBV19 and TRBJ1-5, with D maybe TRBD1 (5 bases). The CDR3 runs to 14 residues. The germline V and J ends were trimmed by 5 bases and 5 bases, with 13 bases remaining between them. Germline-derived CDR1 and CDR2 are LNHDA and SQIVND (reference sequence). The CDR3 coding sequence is TGTGCCAGTAGTGGCAGGGATATTCATCAGCCCCAGCATTTT. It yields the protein CASSGRDIHQPQHF.

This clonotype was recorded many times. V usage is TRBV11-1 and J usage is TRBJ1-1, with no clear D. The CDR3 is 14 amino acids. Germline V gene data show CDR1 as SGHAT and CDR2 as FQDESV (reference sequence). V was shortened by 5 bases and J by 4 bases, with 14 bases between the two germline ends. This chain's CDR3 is CASSPWDGGTEAFF. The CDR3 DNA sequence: TGTGCCAGCAGCCCATGGGATGGAGGCACTGAAGCTTTCTTT.

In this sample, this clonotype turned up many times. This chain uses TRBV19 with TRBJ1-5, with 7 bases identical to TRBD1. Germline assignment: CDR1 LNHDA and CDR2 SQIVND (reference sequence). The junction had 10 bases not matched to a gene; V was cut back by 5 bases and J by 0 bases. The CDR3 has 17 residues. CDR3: CASSPLDRVYSNQPQHF. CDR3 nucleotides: TGTGCCAGTAGTCCTCTAGACAGGGTGTATAGCAATCAGCCCCAGCATTTT. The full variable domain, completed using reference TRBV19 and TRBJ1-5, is DGGITQSPKYLFRKEGQNVTLSCEQNLNHDAMYWYRQDPGQGLRLIYYSQIVNDFQKGDIAEGYSVSREKKESFPLTVTSAQKNPTAFYLCASSPLDRVYSNQPQHFGDGTRLSIL.

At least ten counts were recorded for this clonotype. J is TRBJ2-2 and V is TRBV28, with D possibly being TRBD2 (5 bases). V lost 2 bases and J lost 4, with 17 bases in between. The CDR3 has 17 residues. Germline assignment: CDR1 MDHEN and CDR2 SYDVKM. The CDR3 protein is CASSLTRGLRATGELFF. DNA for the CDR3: TGTGCCAGCAGTTTAACCCGCGGACTTAGGGCCACCGGGGAGCTGTTTTTT. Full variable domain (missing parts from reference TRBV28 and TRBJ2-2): DVKVTQSSRYLVKRTGEKVFLECVQDMDHENMFWYRQDPGLGLRLIYFSYDVKMKEKGDIPEGYSVSREKKERFSLILESASTNQTSMYLCASSLTRGLRATGELFFGEGSRLTVL.

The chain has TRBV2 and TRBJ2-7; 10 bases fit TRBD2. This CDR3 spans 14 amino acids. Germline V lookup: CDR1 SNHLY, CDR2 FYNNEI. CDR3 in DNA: TGTGCCAGCAGTGAAGCGGTAGCGGGAGGCCAAGTAGTCGTC. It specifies CASSEAVAGGQVVV.

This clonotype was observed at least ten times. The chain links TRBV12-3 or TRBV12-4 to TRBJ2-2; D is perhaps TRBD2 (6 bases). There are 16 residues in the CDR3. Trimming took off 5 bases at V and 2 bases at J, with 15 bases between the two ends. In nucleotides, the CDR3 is TGTGCCAGCAGTCCCTTCAATAGCGGAAACACCGGGGAGCTGTTTTTT. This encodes CASSPFNSGNTGELFF.

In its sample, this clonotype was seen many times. The CDR3: CASRIGDSSYEQYF. DNA for the CDR3: TGTGCCAGCAGGATCGGCGACAGCTCCTACGAGCAGTACTTC. This sequence joins TRBV28 and TRBJ2-7, with D tentatively TRBD1 (5 bases). The V gene's germline CDR1 is MDHEN and CDR2 SYDVKM. The germline V and J ends were trimmed by 6 bases and 0 bases, with 12 bases remaining between them. The CDR3 spans 14 residues.

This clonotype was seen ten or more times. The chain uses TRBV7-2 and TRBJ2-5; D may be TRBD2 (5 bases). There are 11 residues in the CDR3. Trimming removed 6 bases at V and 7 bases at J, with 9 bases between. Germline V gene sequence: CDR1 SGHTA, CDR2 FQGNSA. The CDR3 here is CASRRSGTQYF. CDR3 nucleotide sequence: TGTGCCAGCAGGAGAAGCGGGACCCAGTACTTC.

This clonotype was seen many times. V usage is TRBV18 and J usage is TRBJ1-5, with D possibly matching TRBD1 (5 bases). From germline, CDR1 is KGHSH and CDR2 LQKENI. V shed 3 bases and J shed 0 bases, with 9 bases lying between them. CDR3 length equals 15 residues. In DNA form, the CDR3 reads TGTGCCAGCTCACCCGGACAAGTTAGCAATCAGCCCCAGCATTTT. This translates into CASSPGQVSNQPQHF. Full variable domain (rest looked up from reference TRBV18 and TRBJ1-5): NAGVMQNPRHLVRRRGQEARLRCSPMKGHSHVYWYRQLPEEGLKFMVYLQKENIIDESGMPKERFSAEFPKEGPSILRIQQVVRGDSAAYFCASSPGQVSNQPQHFGDGTRLSIL.

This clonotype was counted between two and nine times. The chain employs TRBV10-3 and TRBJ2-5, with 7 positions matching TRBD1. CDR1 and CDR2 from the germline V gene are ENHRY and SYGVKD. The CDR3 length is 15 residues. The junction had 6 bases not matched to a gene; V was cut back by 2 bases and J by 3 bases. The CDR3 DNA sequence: TGTGCCATCAGTGAGCCTAAGACAGGGAAAGAGACCCAGTACTTC. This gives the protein CAISEPKTGKETQYF.

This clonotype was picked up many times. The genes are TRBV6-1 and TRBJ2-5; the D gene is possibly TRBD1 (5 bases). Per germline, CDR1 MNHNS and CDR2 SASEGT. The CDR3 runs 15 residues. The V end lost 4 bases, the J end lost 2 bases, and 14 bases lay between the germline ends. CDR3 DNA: TGTGCCAGCAGTGTTTGGACATCTACTCAAGAGACCCAGTACTTC. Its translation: CASSVWTSTQETQYF.

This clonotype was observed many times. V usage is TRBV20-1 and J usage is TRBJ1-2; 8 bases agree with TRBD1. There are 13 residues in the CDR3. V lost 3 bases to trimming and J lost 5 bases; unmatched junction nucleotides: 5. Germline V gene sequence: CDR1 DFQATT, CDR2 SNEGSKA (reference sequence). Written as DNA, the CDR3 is TGCAGTGCTAGTGATGACAGGGGATATGGCTACACCTTC. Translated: CSASDDRGYGYTF.

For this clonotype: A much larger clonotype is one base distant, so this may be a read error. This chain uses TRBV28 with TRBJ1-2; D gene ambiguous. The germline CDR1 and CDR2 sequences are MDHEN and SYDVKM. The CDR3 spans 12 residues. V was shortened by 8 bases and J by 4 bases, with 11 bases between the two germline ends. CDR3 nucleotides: TGTGCCAGCGCGGGATCGACCTATGGCTACACCTTC. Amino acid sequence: CASAGSTYGYTF.